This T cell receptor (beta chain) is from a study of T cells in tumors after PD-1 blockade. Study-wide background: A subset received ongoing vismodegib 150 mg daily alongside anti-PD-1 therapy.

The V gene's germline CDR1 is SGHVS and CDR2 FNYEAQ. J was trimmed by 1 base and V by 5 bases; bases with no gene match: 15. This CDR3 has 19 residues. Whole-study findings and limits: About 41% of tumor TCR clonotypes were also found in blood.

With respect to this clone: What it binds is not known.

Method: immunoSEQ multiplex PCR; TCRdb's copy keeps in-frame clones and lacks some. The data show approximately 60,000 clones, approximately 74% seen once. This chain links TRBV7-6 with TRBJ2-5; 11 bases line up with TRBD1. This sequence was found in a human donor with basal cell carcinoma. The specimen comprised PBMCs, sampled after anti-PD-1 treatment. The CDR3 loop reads CASSRAPTSGTGGQETQYF. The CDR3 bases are TGTGCCAGCAGCCGAGCTCCAACTTCCGGGACAGGGGGCCAAGAGACCCAGTACTTC.